This T cell receptor (beta chain) was found in a study of identifying expanded T cells in peripheral blood. Method: immunoSEQ multiplex PCR; TCRdb's copy keeps in-frame clones and lacks some. The repertoire holds nearly 60,000 clones, roughly nine tenths seen once, with about 3.7% in the top ten. During the collection period, no donor immune events like infections were recorded. Between the trimmed V and J ends, which lost 2 bases and 2 bases, there was a span of 13 bases. The CDR3 consists of 15 residues. CDR1 MNHEY and CDR2 SVGAGI come from the germline V gene. With regard to this clone: Its antigen is currently unknown.

Study-level findings and limits: Technical replicates showed around 1.2 changed clones; two weeks roughly 16; four weeks 19. Variance in clone template counts between roughly 2-week samples significantly increased with total template count across all healthy donors.

This TCR was recovered from a person between 18 and 75 years old in good health. Sequenced sample: blood. The rearrangement links TRBV6-5 to TRBJ2-7; D ambiguous. The CDR3 is CASSYDRRAPYEQYF. The DNA of the CDR3 is TGTGCCAGCAGTTACGATCGGAGAGCTCCCTACGAGCAGTACTTC.